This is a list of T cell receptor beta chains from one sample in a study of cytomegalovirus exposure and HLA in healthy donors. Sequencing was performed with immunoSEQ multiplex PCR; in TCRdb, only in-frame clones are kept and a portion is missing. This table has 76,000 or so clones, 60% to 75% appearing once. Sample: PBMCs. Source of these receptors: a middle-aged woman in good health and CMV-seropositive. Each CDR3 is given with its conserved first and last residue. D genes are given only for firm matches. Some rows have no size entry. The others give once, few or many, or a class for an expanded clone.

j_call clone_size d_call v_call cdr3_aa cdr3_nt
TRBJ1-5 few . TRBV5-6 CASSRYRTPQHF TGTGCCAGCAGCCGATACAGGACGCCCCAGCATTTT
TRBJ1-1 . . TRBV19 CASSMVGQNLEAFF TGTGCCAGTAGTATGGTTGGACAGAACCTTGAAGCTTTCTTT
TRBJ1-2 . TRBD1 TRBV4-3 CASSQEMGQVADGYTF TGCGCCAGCAGCCAAGAAATGGGACAGGTTGCGGATGGCTACACCTTC
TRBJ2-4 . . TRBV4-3 CASSQDRVSDIQYF TGCGCCAGCAGCCAAGATCGGGTTTCGGACATTCAGTACTTC
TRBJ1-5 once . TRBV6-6 CASSLRARSSQPQHF TGTGCCAGCAGTCTCAGGGCAAGGAGTAGTCAGCCCCAGCATTTT
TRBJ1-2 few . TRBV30 CAWSNERLYGYTF TGTGCCTGGAGTAATGAGCGCCTCTATGGCTACACCTTC
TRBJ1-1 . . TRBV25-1 CASSETQGKIGEAFF TGTGCCAGCAGTGAAACACAGGGAAAGATTGGAGAAGCTTTCTTT
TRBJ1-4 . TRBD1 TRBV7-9 CASSWGTGGEKLFF TGTGCCAGCAGCTGGGGGACAGGGGGCGAAAAACTGTTTTTT
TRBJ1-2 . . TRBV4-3 CASSQGFDIGGGYTF TGCGCCAGCAGCCAGGGCTTCGACATAGGAGGGGGCTACACCTTC
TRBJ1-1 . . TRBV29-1 CSVVPPGNAEAFF TGCAGCGTTGTCCCCCCGGGGAACGCTGAAGCTTTCTTT
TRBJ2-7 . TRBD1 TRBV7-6 CASSTQTGTYEQYF TGTGCCAGCAGCACCCAGACAGGGACCTACGAGCAGTACTTC
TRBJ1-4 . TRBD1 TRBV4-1 CASSPDRGVWEKLFF TGCGCCAGCAGCCCCGACAGGGGAGTATGGGAAAAACTGTTTTTT
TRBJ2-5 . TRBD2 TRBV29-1 CSVGGGEKTQYF TGCAGCGTGGGGGGAGGGGAGAAGACCCAGTACTTC
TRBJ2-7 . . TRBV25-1 CASSARLVQYF TGTGCCAGCAGTGCCAGATTGGTGCAGTACTTC
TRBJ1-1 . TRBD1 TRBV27 CASSPWDREVTEAFF TGTGCCAGCAGTCCGTGGGACAGGGAGGTCACTGAAGCTTTCTTT
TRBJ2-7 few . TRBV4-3 CASSQDYGSSWYEQYF TGCGCCAGCAGCCAAGATTATGGGAGTAGTTGGTACGAGCAGTACTTC
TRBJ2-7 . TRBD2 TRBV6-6 CASSWSGIENYEQYF TGTGCCAGCAGTTGGAGCGGGATTGAAAACTACGAGCAGTACTTC
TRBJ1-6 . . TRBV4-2 CASSQVTGSSYNSPLHF TGTGCCAGCAGCCAAGTCACAGGGAGCTCCTATAATTCACCCCTCCACTTT
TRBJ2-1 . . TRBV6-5 CASSYGRGDEQFF TGTGCCAGCAGTTACGGCAGGGGCGATGAGCAGTTCTTC
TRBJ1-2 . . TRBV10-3 CAITPDRFYGYTF TGTGCCATCACCCCGGACAGATTCTATGGCTACACCTTC
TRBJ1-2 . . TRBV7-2 CASSLFGVGGYTF TGTGCCAGCAGCTTATTCGGGGTGGGAGGCTACACCTTC
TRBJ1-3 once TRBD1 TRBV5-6 CASSYRHRGSGNTIYF TGTGCCAGTAGCTACCGACACAGGGGTTCTGGAAACACCATATATTTT
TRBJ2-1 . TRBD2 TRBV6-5 CASSYSRVAGLGEQFF TGTGCCAGCAGTTACTCGAGGGTAGCGGGACTTGGTGAGCAGTTCTTC
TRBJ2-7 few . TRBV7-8 CASSLGGGPFEPYF TGTGCCAGCAGCTTAGGAGGAGGACCCTTCGAGCCGTACTTC
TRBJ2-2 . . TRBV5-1 CASSSQSIGAGELFF TGCGCCAGCAGCTCTCAGTCGATCGGGGCCGGGGAGCTGTTTTTT
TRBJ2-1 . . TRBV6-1 CASSDLRSGLNNEQFF TGTGCCAGCAGTGACCTACGGAGCGGGCTAAACAATGAGCAGTTCTTC
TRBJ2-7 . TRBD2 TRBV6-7 CASTGGAHSYEQYF TGTGCCAGCACCGGGGGGGCCCACTCCTACGAGCAGTACTTC
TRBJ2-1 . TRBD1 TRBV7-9 CASRPYGGTGPDSGNEQFF TGTGCCAGCAGACCCTACGGCGGGACAGGGCCCGACAGTGGGAATGAGCAGTTCTTC
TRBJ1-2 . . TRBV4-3 CASSQDALNYGYTF TGCGCCAGCAGCCAAGATGCGCTTAACTATGGCTACACCTTC
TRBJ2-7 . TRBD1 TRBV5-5 CASSWDRSYEQYF TGTGCCAGCAGCTGGGACAGATCCTACGAGCAGTACTTC
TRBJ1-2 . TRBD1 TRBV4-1 CASSHPRTGFYYGYTF TGCGCCAGCAGCCATCCTAGGACAGGGTTTTACTATGGCTACACCTTC
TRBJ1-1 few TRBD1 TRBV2 CASSEARHTGGMNTEAFF TGTGCCAGCAGTGAAGCACGCCACACAGGGGGCATGAACACTGAAGCTTTCTTT
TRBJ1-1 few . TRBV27 CASSVRGITEAFF TGTGCCAGCAGTGTAAGGGGCATCACTGAAGCTTTCTTT
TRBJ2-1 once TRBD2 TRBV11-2 CASSPTSGTYNEQFF TGTGCCAGCAGTCCCACTAGCGGGACCTACAATGAGCAGTTCTTC
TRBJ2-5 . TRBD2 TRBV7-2 CASNPGGGARTQYF TGTGCCAGCAACCCAGGCGGGGGGGCACGGACCCAGTACTTC
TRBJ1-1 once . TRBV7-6 CASSRGGWTEAFF TGTGCCAGCAGCCGGGGGGGGTGGACTGAAGCTTTCTTT
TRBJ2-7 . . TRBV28 CASRTDRLSSYEQYF TGTGCCAGCAGGACCGACAGACTCAGCTCCTACGAGCAGTACTTC
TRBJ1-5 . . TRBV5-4 CASSSYPGSNQPQHF TGTGCCAGCAGTTCGTACCCGGGTAGCAATCAGCCCCAGCATTTT
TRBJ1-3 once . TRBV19 CASSRGRDSGNTIYF TGTGCCAGTAGTAGGGGGAGGGACTCTGGAAACACCATATATTTT
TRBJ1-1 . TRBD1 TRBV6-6 CASSYVERGTEEAFF TGTGCCAGCAGTTACGTCGAGAGGGGGACAGAGGAAGCTTTCTTT
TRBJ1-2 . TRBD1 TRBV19 CASSSTRTGEGGYGYTF TGTGCCAGTAGTTCTACCCGGACAGGGGAAGGCGGCTATGGCTACACCTTC
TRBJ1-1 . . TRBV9 CASSVVPMQGSSNTEAFF TGTGCCAGCAGCGTAGTTCCGATGCAGGGATCCTCGAACACTGAAGCTTTCTTT
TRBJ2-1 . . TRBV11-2 CASSFSNNEQFF TGTGCCAGCAGCTTCTCTAACAATGAGCAGTTCTTC
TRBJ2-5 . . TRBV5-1 CASSLSSAETQYF TGCGCCAGCAGCTTGTCCAGCGCAGAGACCCAGTACTTC
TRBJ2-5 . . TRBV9 CASTVGGARGETQYF TGTGCCAGCACCGTGGGGGGGGCGAGGGGAGAGACCCAGTACTTC
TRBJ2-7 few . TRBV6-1 CASRDNYEQYF TGTGCCAGCCGGGACAACTACGAGCAGTACTTC
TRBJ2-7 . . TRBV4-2 CASSRSPGTANAYEQYF TGTGCCAGCAGCCGCTCCCCCGGGACTGCTAACGCCTACGAGCAGTACTTC
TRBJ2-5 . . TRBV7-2 CASSFGQSETQYF TGTGCCAGCAGCTTTGGACAATCAGAGACCCAGTACTTC
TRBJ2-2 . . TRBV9 CASSADSTGELFF TGTGCCAGCAGCGCCGACAGCACCGGGGAGCTGTTTTTT
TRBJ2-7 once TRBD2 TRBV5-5 CASSLDGRGVSSYEQYF TGTGCCAGCAGCTTGGATGGGCGGGGGGTGAGCTCCTACGAGCAGTACTTC
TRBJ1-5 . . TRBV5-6 CARPKPSNQPQHF TGTGCCAGGCCAAAGCCGAGCAATCAGCCCCAGCATTTT
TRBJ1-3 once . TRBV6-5 CASSRVLHSGNTIYF TGTGCCAGCAGTAGAGTCCTTCACTCTGGAAACACCATATATTTT
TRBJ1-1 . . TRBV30 CAWSLPGVGTEAFF TGTGCCTGGAGTCTCCCCGGGGTGGGCACTGAAGCTTTCTTT